This TCR beta chain was sequenced for a study of graft-versus-host responses after intestinal transplantation. Study in general: Recipients had multivisceral, liver-intestinal, or isolated intestinal transplants. Induction with anti-thymocyte globulin, then tacrolimus and steroids for three to four years, was given to all recipients.

Whole-study results and caveats: Early declines in HvG clones that occurred post-transplant were associated with peak circulating GvH clone levels. Recipient marrow showed GvH clones, some seen first in ileum or blood.

The CDR3 length is 12 residues. Trimming pared 4 bases from V and 12 bases from J, leaving 15 bases between. The germline V gene encodes CDR1 SGHAT and CDR2 FQNNGV. About this clone: The antigen is undetermined.

Using immunoSEQ multiplex PCR, the repertoire was profiled, and TCRdb retains in-frame clones only, with some absent. The sample holds roughly 89,000 clones; about nine tenths are singletons and the top ten take roughly 0.1%. The chain couples TRBV11-2 to TRBJ1-1; D call uncertain. This receptor was obtained from a human donor who received an intestinal transplant. Sequencing used unstimulated CD4+ T cells sorted from spleen or lymph node cells, obtained before intestinal transplant. DNA of the CDR3: TGTGCCAGCAGCTCCCCCCGGAGGCAACCTTTCTTT. It specifies CASSSPRRQPFF.